The rows below give T cell receptor beta chains drawn from one sample of a study of cytomegalovirus exposure and HLA in healthy donors. Only in-frame clones appear in the TCRdb table, and some are missing; sequencing was by immunoSEQ multiplex PCR. The sample contains over 140,000 clones, more than 75% of which appear only once. Material for sequencing was PBMCs. These receptor sequences come from a man aged 50 to 59 in good health and CMV-seronegative. CDR3s include the opening cysteine and the closing phenylalanine or tryptophan. Each record gives: V gene, J gene, D gene, clone size, CDR3 DNA, CDR3 protein. A D gene is named only where the DNA matches it firmly. The listing skips clone size in some rows; elsewhere it reads once, few, many or a size class.

TRBV5-1	TRBJ1-2	TRBD1	few	TGCGCCAGCAGCTTGTTAGGGGACAGTGTACGCTACACCTTC	CASSLLGDSVRYTF
TRBV19	TRBJ2-2	.	.	TGTGCCAGTAGTACCGGGACTTCTTACACCGGGGAGCTGTTTTTT	CASSTGTSYTGELFF
TRBV19	TRBJ2-3	.	once	TGTGCCAGTAGCGAGGGAACAGATACGCAGTATTTT	CASSEGTDTQYF
TRBV6-5	TRBJ2-1	.	once	TGTGCCAGCAGTTACTCTCAGGACAATGAGCAGTTCTTC	CASSYSQDNEQFF
TRBV7-2	TRBJ1-4	TRBD1	.	TGTGCCAGCAGCCCGCTGACAGGGGGTGTTGAAAAACTGTTTTTT	CASSPLTGGVEKLFF
TRBV19	TRBJ1-1	.	once	TGTGCCACCCAAAGGGGGGGACACCCGAACACTGAAGCTTTCTTT	CATQRGGHPNTEAFF
TRBV7-6	TRBJ2-5	TRBD2	.	TGTGCCAGCAGCTTGGGGGGGGTCCAAGAGACCCAGTACTTC	CASSLGGVQETQYF
TRBV11-3	TRBJ2-3	.	once	TGTGCCAGCAGCTCAGGACTAACAGATACGCAGTATTTT	CASSSGLTDTQYF
TRBV19	TRBJ1-1	TRBD1	.	TGTGCCAGTAGTACGCCCACTGGGACAGGGTCTGAAGCTTTCTTT	CASSTPTGTGSEAFF
TRBV11-2	TRBJ1-1	.	.	TGTGCCAGCAGCACGGGACGGCAGACTACGCGGGAAGAAGCTTTCTTT	CASSTGRQTTREEAFF
TRBV6-5	TRBJ2-1	TRBD1	few	TGTGCCAGCAGTAAGACAGGGGCGCCCTACAATGAGCAGTTCTTC	CASSKTGAPYNEQFF
TRBV19	TRBJ1-2	TRBD1	few	TGTGCCAGTAGCATTAATACGGGACAGGGGAACTATGGCTACACCTTC	CASSINTGQGNYGYTF
TRBV28	TRBJ1-1	TRBD1	once	TGTGCCAGCTCCACCGCGGGGACAGTGAACACTGAAGCTTTCTTT	CASSTAGTVNTEAFF
TRBV5-6	TRBJ1-4	TRBD1	.	TGTGCCAGCAGCTCTGGACAGGCTCGGCGAAAACTGTTTTTT	CASSSGQARRKLFF
TRBV5-5	TRBJ2-7	TRBD1	once	TGTGCCAGCAGCCCGGGACAGGGCGGCGGCGAGCAGTACTTC	CASSPGQGGGEQYF
TRBV5-4	TRBJ1-1	.	.	TGTGCCAGCAGCTTGAAGGAGGTCACTGAAGCTTTCTTT	CASSLKEVTEAFF
TRBV25-1	TRBJ2-7	.	.	TGTGCCAGCAGTGAATCCAGGGGGGCCGCCTACGAGCAGTACTTC	CASSESRGAAYEQYF
TRBV7-9	TRBJ1-1	.	.	TGTGCCAGCAGCTGGAGGGAGGGGTTAAAAGCTTTCTTT	CASSWREGLKAFF
TRBV5-1	TRBJ2-7	.	.	TGCGCCAGCAGCTTGGTTAGGGGCAGGGACGAGCAGTACTTC	CASSLVRGRDEQYF
TRBV30	TRBJ1-2	.	.	TGTGCCTGGACCCTGGAGGGCGGAGATGGCTACACCTTC	CAWTLEGGDGYTF
TRBV6-6	TRBJ1-4	.	.	TGTGCCAGCAGCAGCCAGGGGCTTAATGAAAAACTGTTTTTT	CASSSQGLNEKLFF
TRBV9	TRBJ2-7	TRBD2	.	TGTGCCAGCAGCCAGGGACTAGCGGCCTCCTACGAGCAGTACTTC	CASSQGLAASYEQYF
TRBV18	TRBJ2-3	TRBD2	.	TGTGCCAGCTCTCAGTCCTGGCGGGAGCAAGATACGCAGTATTTT	CASSQSWREQDTQYF
TRBV28	TRBJ1-4	TRBD1	.	TGTGCCAGCCGGATTGGACAGGGGGGAGAAAAACTGTTTTTT	CASRIGQGGEKLFF
TRBV7-2	TRBJ1-6	.	.	TGTGCCAGCAGCTTACAACAGGCCCGCAGCTCACCCCTCCACTTT	CASSLQQARSSPLHF
TRBV19	TRBJ2-1	TRBD1	few	TGTGCCAGTAGTATGGAACAGGGGGACGATGAGCAGTTCTTC	CASSMEQGDDEQFF
TRBV19	TRBJ1-1	TRBD1	.	TGTGCCAGTAGTTTCCGACAGGGCCGTCCGAACACTGAAGCTTTCTTT	CASSFRQGRPNTEAFF
TRBV6-1	TRBJ1-4	.	.	TGTGCCAGCGTTCAGGGCCTGGCGACTAATGAAAAACTGTTTTTT	CASVQGLATNEKLFF
TRBV11-3	TRBJ2-1	.	.	TGTGCCAGCAGCTTAGCCGGGACTGGCATCTTCAATGAGCAGTTCTTC	CASSLAGTGIFNEQFF
TRBV28	TRBJ2-7	TRBD1	.	TGTGCCAGCAGTTCCCCGGGACAGGGTGCCTACGAGCAGTACTTC	CASSSPGQGAYEQYF
TRBV5-1	TRBJ1-2	.	.	TGCGCCAGCAGCTTAGTGAGCGGGAACCCTAACTATGGCTACACCTTC	CASSLVSGNPNYGYTF
TRBV18	TRBJ2-5	.	once	TGTGCCAGCTCACCACTGCAGGGACAAGAGACCCAGTACTTC	CASSPLQGQETQYF
TRBV6-1	TRBJ1-4	.	.	TGTGCCAGCAGTGAAAGGATGGCCCGGGTGTTGGGGGGGGAAAAACTGTTTTTT	CASSERMARVLGGEKLFF
TRBV5-8	TRBJ1-4	.	.	TGTGCCAGCAGCCTCCGGACAGCAGAAAATGAAAAACTGTTTTTT	CASSLRTAENEKLFF
TRBV9	TRBJ2-3	.	.	TGTGCCAGCACCCCCCTGAGCACAGATACGCAGTATTTT	CASTPLSTDTQYF
TRBV5-1	TRBJ2-6	TRBD1	.	TGCGCCAGCAGCTCCGGGACAGGAGGCTCTGGGGCCAACGTCCTGACTTTC	CASSSGTGGSGANVLTF
TRBV28	TRBJ1-5	.	.	TGTGCCAGCAGTTTAGGCCAGTCAGTTAATCAGCCCCAGCATTTT	CASSLGQSVNQPQHF